This TCR beta chain was profiled in a study of shared clonotypes between healthy human individuals. Each subset's genomic DNA was split evenly across several immunoSEQ plates. Clones were sequenced by immunoSEQ multiplex PCR, and TCRdb holds only the in-frame ones, with some missing. The data contain roughly 2,300,000 clones, 85% to 95% of them singletons. This CDR3 is built from 13 residues. From germline, CDR1 is LNHDA and CDR2 SQIVND (reference sequence). Trimming took 7 bases from V and 3 from J, leaving 9 bases between them. This chain joins TRBV19 and TRBJ2-2; D not resolved. This receptor was taken from a man younger than 30 in good health. Some clones in this sample may be carry-over from other donors' samples. Sequencing used naive CD4+ T cells from PBMCs. Subset of the sample: CD45RA+ positively selected. In nucleotides, the CDR3 is TGTGCCAGTAATCATTTCGACACCGGGGAGCTGTTTTTT. Its protein is CASNHFDTGELFF. The whole variable domain, filled in from reference TRBV19 and TRBJ2-2, reads DGGITQSPKYLFRKEGQNVTLSCEQNLNHDAMYWYRQDPGQGLRLIYYSQIVNDFQKGDIAEGYSVSREKKESFPLTVTSAQKNPTAFYLCASNHFDTGELFFGEGSRLTVL.